Here is one TCR beta chain with its context. These data belong to a study of control samples from healthy donors and cancer patients. The J segment lost 1 base and the V segment lost 0 bases, leaving 6 bases of the junction unmatched. Germline CDR1 MGHRA, CDR2 YSYEKL. CDR3 length: 17 residues. Libraries were prepared by immunoSEQ multiplex PCR; TCRdb keeps only in-frame clonotypes and omits some of them. Among 95,000 to 110,000 clones listed, 80% to 90% were seen once. V gene TRBV4-1 combines with J gene TRBJ2-4, with 7 bases that match TRBD2. This sequence was found in a man between 60 and 75 years old with lung cancer. Sample: PBMCs. Written as DNA, the CDR3 is TGCGCCAGCAGCCAAGATGCGGGGGTAGGGGCCAAAAACATTCAGTACTTC. It yields the protein CASSQDAGVGAKNIQYF.